This TCR beta chain comes out of a study of post-analysis software for immune sequencing data. Study-wide background: The study covered relapsing-remitting, secondary progressive and progressive-relapsing courses of multiple sclerosis. Study findings and constraints: TRBV5-6, TRBV5-1 and TRBV20-1 belonged to a set of five TRBV segments that were more frequent in patients than controls. By F measure, samples from a shared preparation batch strongly co-clustered.

TCR beta cDNA libraries had unique molecular identifiers. TCRdb reprocessed the PCR reads with MiXCR, giving one entry per CDR3 protein. The sample records more than 450,000 distinct CDR3 sequences, around 34% being singletons. Turning to this clonotype: Antigen specificity is unknown.

The CDR3 consists of 15 residues. Germline V CDR1 and CDR2: SGHKS, YYEKEE (reference sequence). The ends lost 3 bases at V and 3 bases at J; junction bases unmatched: 3. This chain joins TRBV5-5 and TRBJ1-4; 9 positions agree with TRBD1. This TCR was sampled from a girl aged 2 to 17 with multiple sclerosis. Sequenced sample: blood. The CDR3 DNA reads as TGTGCCAGCAGCTCCACAGGGGGCCCTAATGAAAAACTGTTTTTT. The encoded protein is CASSSTGGPNEKLFF.